This T cell receptor beta chain was sequenced during a study of T cells after posttransplantation cyclophosphamide. About this clone: Its matching antigen is unknown.

Sequencing was performed with immunoSEQ multiplex PCR; in TCRdb, only in-frame clones are kept and a portion is missing. The sample contains about 37,000 clones, none of them singletons. Study-level points and caveats: Later blood repertoires were often dominated by clones from the donor CD8+ memory compartment.

The sequenced sample consisted of PBMCs. The receptor was derived from a man aged 25 to 40 in good health and a related stem cell transplant donor.

The CDR3 here is CASSLKGNTEAFF. The CDR3 DNA follows: TGTGCCAGCAGCTTAAAGGGCAACACTGAAGCTTTCTTT. The chain joins TRBV11-2 to TRBJ1-1; no firm D call. The V gene lost 2 bases and the J gene lost 2 bases, with 6 bases spanning the gap. Germline values: CDR1 SGHAT, CDR2 FQNNGV. The CDR3 contains 13 residues.